A selection of T cell receptor beta chains follows, all from one sample in a study of CD8 T cells in Susac syndrome. Each CDR3 protein is one row after TCRdb ran MiXCR on the immunoSEQ multiplex PCR reads. Among around 160,000 distinct CDR3 sequences, 90% to 95% were seen once, and the ten largest hold roughly 0.14%. Sequencing was performed on CD4+ T cells from PBMCs. The source of these receptors is a human donor in good health. CDR3s leave out the opening cysteine and the closing phenylalanine or tryptophan. Each record gives: J gene, D gene, V gene, clone size, CDR3 protein. The D gene is left open where the match is weak. Size values are once, few and many counts, or a class for expanded clones, and some rows have none.

TRBJ2-1	-	TRBV20-1	-	SARDHLEQF
TRBJ2-1	-	TRBV7-8	-	ASSRSGVDAEQF
TRBJ2-1	TRBD1	TRBV14	-	ASRRGTGDEQF
TRBJ1-1	-	TRBV20-1	-	SANGLGNTEAF
TRBJ2-3	-	TRBV29-1	-	SVIKGFADTQY
TRBJ2-2	TRBD1	TRBV28	-	ASTGGTGELF
TRBJ2-5	-	TRBV12-3/TRBV12-4	-	ASSLDSQETQY
TRBJ2-5	-	TRBV9	-	ASSPHQGASETQY
TRBJ2-3	TRBD2	TRBV20-1	once	SARVAGRDTDTQY
TRBJ1-2	-	TRBV3-1	-	ASSGVNDYGYT
TRBJ1-1	TRBD1	TRBV4-3	-	ASSQFTGDTEAF
TRBJ2-1	-	TRBV30	-	AWSVGGYNEQF
TRBJ2-3	TRBD1	TRBV20-1	-	SARGIMGQGLADTQY
TRBJ2-7	-	TRBV20-1	-	SASFGPNYEQY
TRBJ2-7	TRBD1	TRBV29-1	-	SVDFQGAGQY
TRBJ1-2	TRBD1	TRBV20-1	-	SARAGQGHYGYT
TRBJ2-5	-	TRBV5-4	few	ASSLEGEETQY
TRBJ2-2	-	TRBV12-5	-	ASGLRGHNTGELF
TRBJ2-1	TRBD2	TRBV5-4	-	ASSLWASGGKQF
TRBJ2-7	-	TRBV9	-	ASSVTGGNYEQY
TRBJ2-1	-	TRBV7-9	-	ASSRARTVNEQF
TRBJ2-3	TRBD1	TRBV7-2	-	ASGRQGIDTQY
TRBJ1-1	-	TRBV9	-	ASSLGPGNTEAF
TRBJ1-1	-	TRBV20-1	-	SARAGYTEAF
TRBJ2-7	-	TRBV20-1	-	SAPDQFSYEQY
TRBJ2-1	TRBD2	TRBV28	-	ASAPTSGVPYNEQF
TRBJ2-5	-	TRBV5-1	-	ASSLGVTATLQETQY
TRBJ1-5	-	TRBV15	-	ATSRGGQPQH
TRBJ2-7	-	TRBV30	few	AWSVQGSSYEQY
TRBJ1-1	-	TRBV30	-	AWSNTEAF
TRBJ2-1	-	TRBV4-2	-	ASSQAAAGGNEQF
TRBJ2-7	-	TRBV29-1	once	SVGTDVSYEQY
TRBJ2-7	-	TRBV20-1	-	SAGKGAAYEQY
TRBJ1-2	TRBD1	TRBV25-1	-	ASSGDRGLNGYT
TRBJ2-7	TRBD2	TRBV6-5	-	ASRGSGSYEQY
TRBJ1-2	-	TRBV7-9	-	ASSLDAGTYGYT